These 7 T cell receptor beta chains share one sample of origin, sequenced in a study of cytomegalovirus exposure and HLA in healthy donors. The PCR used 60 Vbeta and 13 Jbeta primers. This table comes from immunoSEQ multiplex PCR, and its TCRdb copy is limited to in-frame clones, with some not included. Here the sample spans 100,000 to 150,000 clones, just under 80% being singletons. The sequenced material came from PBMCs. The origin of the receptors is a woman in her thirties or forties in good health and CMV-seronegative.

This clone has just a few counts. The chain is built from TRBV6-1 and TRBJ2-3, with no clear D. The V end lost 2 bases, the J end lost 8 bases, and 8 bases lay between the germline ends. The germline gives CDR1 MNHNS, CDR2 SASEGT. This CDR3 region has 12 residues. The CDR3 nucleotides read TGTGCCAGCAGTGAATACAGTGGTACGCAGTATTTT. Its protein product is CASSEYSGTQYF.

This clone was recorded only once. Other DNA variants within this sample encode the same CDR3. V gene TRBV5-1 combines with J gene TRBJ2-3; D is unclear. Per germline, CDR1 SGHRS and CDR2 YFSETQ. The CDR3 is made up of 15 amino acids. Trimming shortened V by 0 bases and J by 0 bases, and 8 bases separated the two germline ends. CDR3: CASSLDLTSTDTQYF. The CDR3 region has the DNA TGCGCCAGCAGCTTGGATCTGACTAGCACAGATACGCAGTATTTT.

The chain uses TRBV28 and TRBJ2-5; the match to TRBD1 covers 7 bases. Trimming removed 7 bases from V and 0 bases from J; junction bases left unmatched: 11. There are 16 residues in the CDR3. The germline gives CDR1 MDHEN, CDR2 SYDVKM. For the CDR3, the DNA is TGTGCCAGCACTTCAAGAGGGGGCAAGGACCAAGAGACCCAGTACTTC. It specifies CASTSRGGKDQETQYF. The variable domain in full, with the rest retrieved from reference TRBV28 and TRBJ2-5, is DVKVTQSSRYLVKRTGEKVFLECVQDMDHENMFWYRQDPGLGLRLIYFSYDVKMKEKGDIPEGYSVSREKKERFSLILESASTNQTSMYLCASTSRGGKDQETQYFGPGTRLLVL.

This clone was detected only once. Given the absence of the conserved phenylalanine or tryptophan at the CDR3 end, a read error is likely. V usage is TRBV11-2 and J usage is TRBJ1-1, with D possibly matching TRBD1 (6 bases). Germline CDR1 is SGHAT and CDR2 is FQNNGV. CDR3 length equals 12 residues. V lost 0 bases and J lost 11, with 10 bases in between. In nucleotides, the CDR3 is TGTGCCAGCAGCTTAGAGCAGGGGCCCGCTTTCCTT. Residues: CASSLEQGPAFL.

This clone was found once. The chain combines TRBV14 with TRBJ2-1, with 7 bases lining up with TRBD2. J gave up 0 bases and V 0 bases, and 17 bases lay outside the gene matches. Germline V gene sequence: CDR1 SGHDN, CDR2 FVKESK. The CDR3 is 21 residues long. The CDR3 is CASSQDPVGGLFHSSYNEQFF. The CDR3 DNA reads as TGTGCCAGCAGCCAAGACCCAGTGGGAGGGCTCTTTCATAGCTCCTACAATGAGCAGTTCTTC.

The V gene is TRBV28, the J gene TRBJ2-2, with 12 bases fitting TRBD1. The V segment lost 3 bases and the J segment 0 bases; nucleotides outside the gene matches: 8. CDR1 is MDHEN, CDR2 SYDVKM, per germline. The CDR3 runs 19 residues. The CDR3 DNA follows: TGTGCCAGCAGTTTCGGGGGACAGGGGGCGCCCCCGAACACCGGGGAGCTGTTTTTT. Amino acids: CASSFGGQGAPPNTGELFF.

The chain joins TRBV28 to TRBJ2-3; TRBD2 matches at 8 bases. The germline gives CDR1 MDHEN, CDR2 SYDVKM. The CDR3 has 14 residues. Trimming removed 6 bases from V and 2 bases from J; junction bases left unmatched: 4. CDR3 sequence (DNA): TGTGCCAGCAGCCCGGGGGGGCCCACAGATACGCAGTATTTT. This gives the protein CASSPGGPTDTQYF.